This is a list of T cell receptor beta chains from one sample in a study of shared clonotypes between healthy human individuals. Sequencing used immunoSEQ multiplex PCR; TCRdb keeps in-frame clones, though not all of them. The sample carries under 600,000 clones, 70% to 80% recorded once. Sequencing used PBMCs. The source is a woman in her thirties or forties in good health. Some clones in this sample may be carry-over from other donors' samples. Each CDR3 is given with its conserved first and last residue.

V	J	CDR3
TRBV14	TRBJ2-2	CASSQDGSERTGELFF
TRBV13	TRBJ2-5	CASSRSWRWTSGRWEETQYF
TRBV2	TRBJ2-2	CASSEANPGQITGELFF
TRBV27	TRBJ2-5	CASSLSYRYQETQYF
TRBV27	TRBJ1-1	CASTGATSGYTEAFF
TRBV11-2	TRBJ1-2	CASSTPRTGFGGYTF
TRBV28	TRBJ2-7	CASDVSGSKNEQYF
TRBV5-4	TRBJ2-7	CASSLGGGETYEQYF
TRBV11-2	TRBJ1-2	CASSPDSMSYGYTF
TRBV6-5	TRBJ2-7	CASSYDGTGVFEQYF
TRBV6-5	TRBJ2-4	CASTAGGPSGIQYF
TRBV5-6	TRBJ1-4	CASSLLGTSFEKLFF
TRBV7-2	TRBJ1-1	CASFPWGTMNTEAFF
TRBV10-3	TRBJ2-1	CAISAQGARVGNEQFF
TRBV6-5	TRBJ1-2	CASSAYRGMYGYTF
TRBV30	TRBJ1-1	CAWTRGGMAFF
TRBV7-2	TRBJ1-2	CASSDRGDYGYTF
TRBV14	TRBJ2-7	CASSQDWTGGYEQYF
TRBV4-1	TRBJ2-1	CASSQTAGSYNEQFF
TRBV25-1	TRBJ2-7	CASSEDRRDNSYEQYF
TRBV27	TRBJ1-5	CASCPGTEGRQPQHF
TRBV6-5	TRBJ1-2	CASSRQGAYGYTF
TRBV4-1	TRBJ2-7	CASSQTTRGLGAYEQYF
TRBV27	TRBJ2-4	CASRKQGFGNIQYF
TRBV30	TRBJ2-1	CAWSIKGAFSGGYNEQFF
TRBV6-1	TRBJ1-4	CASSGDSKLPNEKLFF
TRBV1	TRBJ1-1	CTSRYDRGAAEAFF
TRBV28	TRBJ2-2	CASRLSGRAWNGELFF
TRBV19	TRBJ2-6	CASTTAMGGANVLTF